This is a list of T cell receptor beta chains from one sample in a study of blood T cell repertoires in COVID-19. Some clones are missing from TCRdb's copy, which holds only in-frame ones; the method was immunoSEQ multiplex PCR. The sample lists more than 300,000 clones; roughly four fifths were seen once. The sequenced sample consisted of PBMCs or T cells enriched from blood (not recorded which). These receptors all stem from a woman in her fifties or sixties who had recovered from COVID-19. CDR3s include the opening cysteine and the closing phenylalanine or tryptophan. D genes are given only for firm matches. Expanded clones are given a class, and other clones once, few, many or no size at all.

clone_size: NA
j_call: TRBJ2-3
v_call: TRBV6-2/TRBV6-3
cdr3_length: 15
d_call: TRBD2
cdr3_aa: CASSYSRDYRNTQYF
cdr3_nt: TGTGCCAGCAGTTATAGTAGGGACTACCGGAATACGCAGTATTTT

clone_size: NA
j_call: TRBJ2-5
v_call: TRBV29-1
cdr3_length: 13
d_call: TRBD2
cdr3_aa: CSVSGGDQETQYF
cdr3_nt: TGCAGCGTTAGCGGGGGAGACCAAGAGACCCAGTACTTC

clone_size: NA
j_call: TRBJ1-1
v_call: TRBV18
cdr3_length: 13
d_call: NA
cdr3_aa: CASADGVNTEAFF
cdr3_nt: TGTGCCAGCGCAGATGGTGTGAACACTGAAGCTTTCTTT

clone_size: NA
j_call: TRBJ1-3
v_call: TRBV7-9
cdr3_length: 15
d_call: NA
cdr3_aa: CASSLYTGWGNTIYF
cdr3_nt: TGTGCCAGCAGCCTGTATACAGGGTGGGGAAACACCATATATTTT

clone_size: NA
j_call: TRBJ2-5
v_call: TRBV4-3
cdr3_length: 18
d_call: NA
cdr3_aa: CASSQDVTTPDAQETQYF
cdr3_nt: TGCGCCAGCAGCCAAGATGTAACCACACCCGATGCCCAAGAGACCCAGTACTTC

clone_size: NA
j_call: TRBJ1-1
v_call: TRBV3-1/TRBV3-2
cdr3_length: 13
d_call: NA
cdr3_aa: CASSFTGNTEAFF
cdr3_nt: TGTGCCAGCAGCTTTACAGGGAACACTGAAGCTTTCTTT

clone_size: NA
j_call: TRBJ1-5
v_call: TRBV23-1
cdr3_length: 13
d_call: NA
cdr3_aa: CASSQGPYQPQHF
cdr3_nt: TGCGCCAGCAGTCAGGGGCCGTATCAGCCCCAGCATTTT

clone_size: NA
j_call: TRBJ1-6
v_call: TRBV19
cdr3_length: 17
d_call: TRBD1
cdr3_aa: CASTQLGTGLNNSPLHF
cdr3_nt: TGTGCCAGTACCCAACTCGGGACAGGTCTTAATAATTCACCCCTCCACTTT

clone_size: NA
j_call: TRBJ2-7
v_call: TRBV5-1
cdr3_length: 16
d_call: TRBD1
cdr3_aa: CASREGTGGAFYEQYF
cdr3_nt: TGCGCCAGCAGGGAGGGTACAGGGGGCGCTTTTTACGAGCAGTACTTC

clone_size: few
j_call: TRBJ1-2
v_call: TRBV14
cdr3_length: 11
d_call: NA
cdr3_aa: CASSHGYGYTF
cdr3_nt: TGTGCCAGCAGCCACGGGTATGGCTACACCTTC

clone_size: NA
j_call: TRBJ1-2
v_call: TRBV5-4
cdr3_length: 15
d_call: NA
cdr3_aa: CASSPSEVPNYGYTF
cdr3_nt: TGTGCCAGCAGCCCCTCAGAGGTCCCTAACTATGGCTACACCTTC

clone_size: few
j_call: TRBJ1-4
v_call: TRBV5-8
cdr3_length: 14
d_call: TRBD1
cdr3_aa: CASSGPGTGEKLFF
cdr3_nt: TGTGCCAGCAGCGGTCCCGGGACAGGTGAAAAACTGTTTTTT

clone_size: NA
j_call: TRBJ2-3
v_call: TRBV2
cdr3_length: 15
d_call: NA
cdr3_aa: CATRMRASSGDTQYF
cdr3_nt: TGTGCCACCAGAATGAGGGCTAGCTCGGGAGATACGCAGTATTTT

clone_size: NA
j_call: TRBJ1-6
v_call: TRBV5-4
cdr3_length: 16
d_call: NA
cdr3_aa: CASSSGVGATNSPLHF
cdr3_nt: TGTGCCAGCAGCAGCGGGGTCGGAGCAACGAATTCACCCCTCCACTTT

clone_size: NA
j_call: TRBJ1-2
v_call: TRBV4-1
cdr3_length: 13
d_call: TRBD1
cdr3_aa: CASSDRANYGYTF
cdr3_nt: TGCGCCAGCAGCGACAGGGCTAACTATGGCTACACCTTC

clone_size: few
j_call: TRBJ2-1
v_call: TRBV7-2
cdr3_length: 18
d_call: TRBD2
cdr3_aa: CASSLVAVAGVADNEQFF
cdr3_nt: TGTGCCAGCAGCTTAGTGGCGGTAGCGGGAGTTGCAGACAATGAGCAGTTCTTC

clone_size: once
j_call: TRBJ2-5
v_call: TRBV18
cdr3_length: 15
d_call: NA
cdr3_aa: CASSPKRSGLETQYF
cdr3_nt: TGTGCCAGCTCACCAAAGCGGTCGGGCCTAGAGACCCAGTACTTC

clone_size: NA
j_call: TRBJ2-1
v_call: TRBV6-2/TRBV6-3
cdr3_length: 12
d_call: NA
cdr3_aa: CASSYSVTEQFF
cdr3_nt: TGTGCCAGCAGTTACTCCGTGACAGAGCAGTTCTTC

clone_size: NA
j_call: TRBJ2-3
v_call: TRBV11-3
cdr3_length: 13
d_call: NA
cdr3_aa: CASSLTFTDTQYF
cdr3_nt: TGTGCCAGCAGCTTAACTTTCACAGATACGCAGTATTTT

clone_size: NA
j_call: TRBJ1-5
v_call: TRBV24-1
cdr3_length: 14
d_call: NA
cdr3_aa: CATSDLSTDQPQHF
cdr3_nt: TGTGCCACCAGTGACCTCTCCACAGATCAGCCCCAGCATTTT

clone_size: NA
j_call: TRBJ2-2
v_call: TRBV19
cdr3_length: 13
d_call: NA
cdr3_aa: CASSIADTGELFF
cdr3_nt: TGTGCCAGTAGTATAGCTGACACCGGGGAGCTGTTTTTT

clone_size: NA
j_call: TRBJ1-1
v_call: TRBV19
cdr3_length: 15
d_call: NA
cdr3_aa: CASSIDELSNTEAFF
cdr3_nt: TGTGCCAGTAGTATAGATGAGCTGTCGAACACTGAAGCTTTCTTT

clone_size: NA
j_call: TRBJ2-3
v_call: TRBV19
cdr3_length: 18
d_call: TRBD2
cdr3_aa: CASSIAGTSGFGGDTQYF
cdr3_nt: TGTGCCAGTAGTATAGCCGGGACTAGCGGATTCGGGGGCGATACGCAGTATTTT

clone_size: NA
j_call: TRBJ2-7
v_call: TRBV5-4
cdr3_length: 14
d_call: TRBD1
cdr3_aa: CASSLGTGSHEQYF
cdr3_nt: TGTGCCAGCAGCTTAGGGACAGGGTCCCACGAGCAGTACTTC

clone_size: NA
j_call: TRBJ1-2
v_call: TRBV10-3
cdr3_length: 15
d_call: TRBD1
cdr3_aa: CAISESQGVDYGYTF
cdr3_nt: TGTGCCATCAGTGAGTCGCAGGGGGTTGACTATGGCTACACCTTC

clone_size: NA
j_call: TRBJ2-7
v_call: TRBV18
cdr3_length: 14
d_call: TRBD1
cdr3_aa: CASSLRQGKDEQYF
cdr3_nt: TGTGCCAGCTCACTGCGACAGGGTAAAGACGAGCAGTACTTC

clone_size: NA
j_call: TRBJ2-7
v_call: TRBV11-3
cdr3_length: 15
d_call: TRBD1
cdr3_aa: CASSVRDRTSYEQYF
cdr3_nt: TGTGCCAGCAGCGTCCGGGACAGGACTTCTTACGAGCAGTACTTC

clone_size: NA
j_call: TRBJ1-2
v_call: TRBV9
cdr3_length: 17
d_call: TRBD1
cdr3_aa: CASSTRPGTAVGGGYTF
cdr3_nt: TGTGCCAGCAGCACCCGACCCGGGACAGCCGTAGGGGGTGGCTACACCTTC

clone_size: NA
j_call: TRBJ2-1
v_call: TRBV19
cdr3_length: 16
d_call: NA
cdr3_aa: CASSMATGSSYNEQFF
cdr3_nt: TGTGCCAGTAGTATGGCGACGGGGAGCTCCTACAATGAGCAGTTCTTC

clone_size: NA
j_call: TRBJ1-2
v_call: TRBV12-5
cdr3_length: 19
d_call: NA
cdr3_aa: CASGLVRGGLKRGDYGYTF
cdr3_nt: TGTGCTAGTGGTTTGGTTAGGGGAGGCCTTAAGCGGGGGGACTATGGCTACACCTTC

clone_size: NA
j_call: TRBJ2-3
v_call: TRBV9
cdr3_length: 14
d_call: NA
cdr3_aa: CASSRETSTDTQYF
cdr3_nt: TGTGCCAGCAGCAGGGAGACTAGCACAGATACGCAGTATTTT

clone_size: NA
j_call: TRBJ1-2
v_call: TRBV11-3
cdr3_length: 12
d_call: NA
cdr3_aa: CASSHAIRTPAF
cdr3_nt: TGTGCCAGCAGCCACGCCATCCGGACACCAGCCTTC

clone_size: once
j_call: TRBJ1-3
v_call: TRBV30
cdr3_length: 15
d_call: NA
cdr3_aa: CAWSVSRGPGNTIYF
cdr3_nt: TGTGCCTGGAGTGTATCCAGGGGCCCTGGAAACACCATATATTTT

clone_size: NA
j_call: TRBJ1-4
v_call: TRBV15
cdr3_length: 17
d_call: NA
cdr3_aa: CATSRELGTLMGEKLFF
cdr3_nt: TGTGCCACCAGCAGAGAATTGGGGACACTTATGGGGGAAAAACTGTTTTTT

clone_size: NA
j_call: TRBJ1-1
v_call: TRBV3-1/TRBV3-2
cdr3_length: 16
d_call: NA
cdr3_aa: CASSQDLRTYSSEAFF
cdr3_nt: TGTGCCAGCAGCCAAGATCTCCGGACATATTCCTCTGAAGCTTTCTTT

clone_size: once
j_call: TRBJ2-5
v_call: TRBV7-6
cdr3_length: 16
d_call: NA
cdr3_aa: CASSLAIDREEETQYF
cdr3_nt: TGTGCCAGCAGCTTAGCGATCGACAGGGAGGAAGAGACCCAGTACTTC

clone_size: once
j_call: TRBJ1-5
v_call: TRBV3-1/TRBV3-2
cdr3_length: 18
d_call: NA
cdr3_aa: CASSPLWVRGQGNQPQHF
cdr3_nt: TGTGCCAGCAGCCCCCTTTGGGTCAGGGGTCAGGGCAATCAGCCCCAGCATTTT

clone_size: once
j_call: TRBJ2-6
v_call: TRBV5-1
cdr3_length: 15
d_call: NA
cdr3_aa: CASSLAGSGANVLTF
cdr3_nt: TGCGCCAGCAGCCTGGCAGGGTCTGGGGCCAACGTCCTGACTTTC

clone_size: NA
j_call: TRBJ2-5
v_call: TRBV21-1
cdr3_length: 18
d_call: NA
cdr3_aa: CASSTAGGRSWGIETQYF
cdr3_nt: TGTGCCAGCAGCACCGCGGGGGGTAGGTCCTGGGGGATCGAGACCCAGTACTTC

clone_size: few
j_call: TRBJ1-2
v_call: TRBV5-4
cdr3_length: 12
d_call: NA
cdr3_aa: CASTEGNYGYTF
cdr3_nt: TGTGCCAGCACTGAGGGAAACTATGGCTACACCTTC

clone_size: NA
j_call: TRBJ2-1
v_call: TRBV7-2
cdr3_length: 15
d_call: TRBD2
cdr3_aa: CASSQGLAGVYEQFF
cdr3_nt: TGTGCCAGCAGCCAGGGACTAGCGGGAGTGTATGAGCAGTTCTTC

clone_size: few
j_call: TRBJ1-1
v_call: TRBV6-5
cdr3_length: 15
d_call: TRBD1
cdr3_aa: CASSYSTGVATEAFF
cdr3_nt: TGTGCCAGCAGTTACTCAACAGGGGTGGCCACTGAAGCTTTCTTT

clone_size: NA
j_call: TRBJ1-1
v_call: TRBV11-2
cdr3_length: 13
d_call: NA
cdr3_aa: CASSIVSNTEAFF
cdr3_nt: TGTGCCAGCAGCATCGTCTCGAACACTGAAGCTTTCTTT

clone_size: NA
j_call: TRBJ2-6
v_call: TRBV27
cdr3_length: 17
d_call: NA
cdr3_aa: CASSPRRGIGGANVLTF
cdr3_nt: TGTGCCAGCAGTCCTCGTAGGGGTATAGGTGGGGCCAACGTCCTGACTTTC

clone_size: once
j_call: TRBJ1-1
v_call: TRBV7-9
cdr3_length: 14
d_call: NA
cdr3_aa: CASRSDSMNTEAFF
cdr3_nt: TGTGCCAGCAGGTCGGACAGCATGAACACTGAAGCTTTCTTT

clone_size: NA
j_call: TRBJ2-1
v_call: TRBV27
cdr3_length: 14
d_call: NA
cdr3_aa: CASSLMRPYGEQFF
cdr3_nt: TGTGCCAGCAGTTTAATGAGGCCTTACGGTGAGCAGTTCTTC

clone_size: NA
j_call: TRBJ1-5
v_call: TRBV11-3
cdr3_length: 13
d_call: TRBD1
cdr3_aa: CASSPGGNQPQHF
cdr3_nt: TGTGCCAGCAGCCCAGGGGGGAATCAGCCCCAGCATTTT

clone_size: NA
j_call: TRBJ1-1
v_call: TRBV19
cdr3_length: 11
d_call: NA
cdr3_aa: CATKSNTEAFF
cdr3_nt: TGTGCCACCAAATCCAACACTGAAGCTTTCTTT

clone_size: NA
j_call: TRBJ1-4
v_call: TRBV18
cdr3_length: 14
d_call: NA
cdr3_aa: CASSPGGANEKLFF
cdr3_nt: TGTGCCAGCTCACCAGGGGGCGCTAATGAAAAACTGTTTTTT

clone_size: once
j_call: TRBJ1-1
v_call: TRBV2
cdr3_length: 18
d_call: TRBD1
cdr3_aa: CASSEALRPGGPNTEAFF
cdr3_nt: TGTGCCAGCAGTGAAGCGCTTAGGCCAGGGGGACCGAACACTGAAGCTTTCTTT

clone_size: NA
j_call: TRBJ1-1
v_call: TRBV10-2
cdr3_length: 13
d_call: TRBD1
cdr3_aa: CATDRVMNTEAFF
cdr3_nt: TGCGCCACAGACAGGGTCATGAACACTGAAGCTTTCTTT

clone_size: few
j_call: TRBJ2-1
v_call: TRBV15
cdr3_length: 15
d_call: TRBD2
cdr3_aa: CATSKRDTKNNEQFF
cdr3_nt: TGTGCCACCAGCAAGCGGGATACCAAGAACAATGAGCAGTTCTTC

clone_size: NA
j_call: TRBJ1-6
v_call: TRBV19
cdr3_length: 15
d_call: NA
cdr3_aa: CASSGQPAGTSPLHF
cdr3_nt: TGTGCCAGTAGTGGACAGCCCGCAGGAACTTCACCCCTCCACTTT

clone_size: NA
j_call: TRBJ2-1
v_call: TRBV19
cdr3_length: 14
d_call: TRBD1
cdr3_aa: CASSRQGSANEQFF
cdr3_nt: TGTGCCAGTAGCAGACAGGGATCGGCAAATGAGCAGTTCTTC

clone_size: NA
j_call: TRBJ2-3
v_call: TRBV7-2
cdr3_length: 16
d_call: NA
cdr3_aa: CASSSTGRGDRETQYF
cdr3_nt: TGTGCCAGCAGCTCTACTGGGCGGGGCGATCGGGAAACGCAGTATTTT

clone_size: once
j_call: TRBJ2-7
v_call: TRBV11-3
cdr3_length: 16
d_call: NA
cdr3_aa: CASSLEQGPLTYEQYF
cdr3_nt: TGTGCCAGCAGCTTGGAACAGGGTCCCTTGACCTACGAGCAGTACTTC

clone_size: NA
j_call: TRBJ1-1
v_call: TRBV30
cdr3_length: 14
d_call: TRBD1
cdr3_aa: CAWSVQGASAEAFF
cdr3_nt: TGTGCCTGGAGTGTACAGGGGGCCTCGGCTGAAGCTTTCTTT